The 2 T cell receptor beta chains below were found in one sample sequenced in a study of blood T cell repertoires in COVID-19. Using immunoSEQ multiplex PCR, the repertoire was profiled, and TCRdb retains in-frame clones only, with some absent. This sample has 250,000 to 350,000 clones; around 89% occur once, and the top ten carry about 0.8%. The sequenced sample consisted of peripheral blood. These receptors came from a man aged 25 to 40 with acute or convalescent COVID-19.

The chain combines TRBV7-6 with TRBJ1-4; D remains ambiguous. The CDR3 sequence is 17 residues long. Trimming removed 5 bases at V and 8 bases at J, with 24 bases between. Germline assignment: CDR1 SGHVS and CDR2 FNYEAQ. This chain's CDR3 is CASSPLAPLNPREKLFF. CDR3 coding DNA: TGTGCCAGCAGCCCCCTCGCCCCTCTTAACCCGAGGGAAAAACTGTTTTTT. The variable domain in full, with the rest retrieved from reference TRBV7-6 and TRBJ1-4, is GAGVSQSPRYKVTKRGQDVALRCDPISGHVSLYWYRQALGQGPEFLTYFNYEAQQDKSGLPNDRFSAERPEGSISTLTIQRTEQRDSAMYRCASSPLAPLNPREKLFFGSGTQLSVL.

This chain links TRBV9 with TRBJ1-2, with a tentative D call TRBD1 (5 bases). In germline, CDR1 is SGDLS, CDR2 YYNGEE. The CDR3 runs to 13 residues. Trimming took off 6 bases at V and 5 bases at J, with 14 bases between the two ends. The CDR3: CASNTPGLYGYTF. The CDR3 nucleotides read TGTGCCAGCAACACCCCAGGGTTATATGGCTACACCTTC. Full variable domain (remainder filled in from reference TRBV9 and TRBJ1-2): DSGVTQTPKHLITATGQRVTLRCSPRSGDLSVYWYQQSLDQGLQFLIQYYNGEERAKGNILERFSAQQFPDLHSELNLSSLELGDSALYFCASNTPGLYGYTFGSGTRLTVV.